Below, one TCR beta chain is given with its context. The data were produced by immunoSEQ multiplex PCR, yet TCRdb's version contains in-frame clones alone and is incomplete. Found here are more than 2,000,000 clones, around 90% of them singletons; the top ten hold about 0.13%. This specimen belongs to a study of shared clonotypes between healthy human individuals. Germline lookup yields CDR1 SGHNT and CDR2 YYREEE (reference sequence). V lost 3 bases, J lost 5 bases, and 3 bases stayed unmatched. The CDR3 has 13 residues. The gene calls are TRBV5-4 and TRBJ2-5, with 8 bases that match TRBD2. This clonotype was obtained from a man younger than 30 in good health. What was sequenced was naive CD4+ T cells sorted from blood. Described subset: CD45RA+ positively selected. The CDR3 spells CASSSSGGETQYF. DNA of the CDR3: TGTGCCAGCAGCTCATCGGGGGGGGAGACCCAGTACTTC.